The 21 T cell receptor beta chains given below trace back to one sample, sequenced in a study of OX40 agonist ivuxolimab in advanced cancers. Here immunoSEQ multiplex PCR was the method, and the copy in TCRdb shows in-frame clones only, minus some. The table lists about 68,000 clones, roughly nine tenths of them singletons. The material was CD4+ or CD8+ T cells sorted from blood, obtained in a trial of the OX40 agonist ivuxolimab. The receptors stem from an adult with an advanced solid tumor such as melanoma, head and neck, liver or kidney cancer.

The rearrangement links TRBV10-3 to TRBJ1-3; a weak D match, TRBD1 (5 bases). In germline, CDR1 is ENHRY, CDR2 SYGVKD. This CDR3 is built from 14 residues. V lost 7 bases, J lost 0 bases, and 10 bases lay in between. The CDR3 DNA reads TGTGCCATCACAGGGACGGGCTCTGGAAACACCATATATTTT. The encoded protein is CAITGTGSGNTIYF.

V and J are TRBV27 and TRBJ2-1, with D possibly TRBD1 on 6 matching bases. Per germline, CDR1 MNHEY and CDR2 SMNVEV (reference sequence). The V end was cut by 7 bases, the J end by 8 bases, with 15 bases between. The CDR3 runs to 13 residues. The DNA for the CDR3 is TGTGCCAGCAAGGGGGTAGGGTTCCATGAGCAGTTCTTC. Encoded protein: CASKGVGFHEQFF.

The chain has TRBV21-1 and TRBJ2-2; no DNA check was done on the table's D call, TRBD2. TRBV21-1 is deemed a pseudogene. The length of the CDR3 is 17 residues. CDR3 region: CASSSSRGPGTTGELFF. CDR3 DNA sequence: TGTGCCAGCAGCTCATCCCGAGGGCCGGGAACGACCGGGGAGCTGTTTTTT.

CDR3 DNA sequence: TGCAGCGTTGATCGGGGCACAGATACGCAGTATTTT. Protein: CSVDRGTDTQYF. The rearrangement links TRBV29-1 to TRBJ2-3; no firm D call. Per the germline V gene, CDR1 is SQVTM and CDR2 is ANQGSEA. CDR3 length equals 12 residues. V was cut by 3 bases and J by 1 base, with 5 bases left in between.

The chain couples TRBV29-1 to TRBJ2-1; D ambiguous. V lost 3 bases and J lost 10, with 10 bases in between. The CDR3 is 11 residues long. Germline CDR1 reads SQVTM; CDR2 reads ANQGSEA. The CDR3 here is CSVEFMVEQFF. In nucleotides, the CDR3 is TGCAGCGTTGAGTTTATGGTGGAGCAGTTCTTC.

This chain uses TRBV5-5 with TRBJ1-2, with TRBD1 matching 7 bases. This CDR3 comprises 14 residues. Trimming cost V 1 base and J 2 bases; bases outside gene matches: 2. Germline assignment: CDR1 SGHKS and CDR2 YYEKEE (reference sequence). The CDR3 protein is CASSLLQGNYGYTF. CDR3 sequence (DNA): TGTGCCAGCAGCTTGCTACAGGGGAACTATGGCTACACCTTC.

V is TRBV9 and J is TRBJ1-2; TRBD1 is a possible D gene (5 bases). Trimming took 2 bases from V and 4 from J, leaving 12 bases between them. CDR3 length: 14 residues. Looked up from germline, CDR1 is SGDLS and CDR2 is YYNGEE. DNA for the CDR3: TGTGCCAGCAGCGTGGGCCAGGGAACCTATGGCTACACCTTC. This encodes CASSVGQGTYGYTF.

This clone came up once. The chain uses TRBV7-3 and TRBJ2-2, with a possible D match to TRBD2 (5 bases). The CDR3 is 17 residues long. Germline loops: CDR1 SGHTA, CDR2 FQGTGA. The V gene lost 4 bases and the J gene lost 1 base, with 16 bases spanning the gap. CDR3 in amino acids: CASSSSSRVENTGELFF. DNA of the CDR3: TGTGCCAGCAGCTCGTCGTCGAGGGTGGAGAACACCGGGGAGCTGTTTTTT.

The chain employs TRBV10-3 and TRBJ2-5; 7 nucleotides match TRBD2. The CDR3 spans 15 residues. J lost 2 bases, V lost 6 bases, and 9 bases had no gene match. Per the germline V gene, CDR1 is ENHRY and CDR2 is SYGVKD. The CDR3 DNA sequence: TGTGCCATCAGGCCCTCCGGGACTACACAAGAGACCCAGTACTTC. Translation gives CAIRPSGTTQETQYF.

The chain links TRBV11-2 to TRBJ2-7; a weak D match, TRBD1 (6 bases). The CDR3 extends over 14 amino acids. Between the trimmed V and J ends, which lost 6 bases and 0 bases, there was a span of 12 bases. Germline CDR1 and CDR2: SGHAT and FQNNGV. CDR3 DNA: TGTGCCAGCAGTCGCCAGGGGAACTCCTACGAGCAGTACTTC. Encoded protein: CASSRQGNSYEQYF.

This clone was found once. The chain has TRBV14 and TRBJ1-2, with D hard to call. CDR3 length: 14 residues. Germline V lookup: CDR1 SGHDN, CDR2 FVKESK. Trimming shortened V by 0 bases and J by 6 bases, and 11 bases separated the two germline ends. The CDR3 spells CASSQDWQWNGYTF. CDR3 DNA: TGTGCCAGCAGCCAAGATTGGCAGTGGAATGGCTACACCTTC. Filled out from reference TRBV14 and TRBJ1-2, the complete variable domain reads EAGVTQFPSHSVIEKGQTVTLRCDPISGHDNLYWYRRVMGKEIKFLLHFVKESKQDESGMPNNRFLAERTGGTYSTLKVQPAELEDSGVYFCASSQDWQWNGYTFGSGTRLTVV.

The V gene is TRBV6-1, the J gene TRBJ2-5, with TRBD2 as a possible D gene (5 bases). Trimming removed 1 base from V and 5 bases from J, with 14 bases in between. The V gene's germline CDR1 is MNHNS and CDR2 SASEGT. The CDR3 is 15 residues long. The CDR3 reads CASSEVEDPVETQYF. The CDR3 DNA follows: TGTGCCAGCAGTGAAGTGGAGGACCCGGTGGAGACCCAGTACTTC.

In this sample, this clone turned up a few times. The DNA for the CDR3 is TGCGCCAGCAGCCAAGATGCGGGGGTTGGTCAGCCCCAGCATTTT. It yields the protein CASSQDAGVGQPQHF. V and J are TRBV4-1 and TRBJ1-5, with D perhaps matching TRBD1 (5 bases). The CDR3 length is 15 residues. Trimming cost V 0 bases and J 6 bases, with 12 bases left between them. Germline assignment: CDR1 MGHRA and CDR2 YSYEKL.

The genes are TRBV19 and TRBJ2-1; tentatively, D is TRBD1 (6 bases). Germline V gene lookup returns CDR1 LNHDA and CDR2 SQIVND (reference sequence). V dropped 6 bases and J dropped 0 bases, with 12 bases sitting between them. The CDR3 has 15 amino acids. The CDR3 region has the DNA TGTGCCAGTAGAGGGACACTTAGCTCCTACAATGAGCAGTTCTTC. Translated, it gives CASRGTLSSYNEQFF.

The rearrangement links TRBV25-1 to TRBJ1-4, with D perhaps matching TRBD1 (6 bases). CDR1 MGHDK and CDR2 SYGVNS come from the germline V gene. The CDR3 runs 15 residues. The V end lost 0 bases, the J end lost 7 bases, and 12 bases lay between the germline ends. CDR3 protein: CASSEYGDRSEKLFF. In DNA, the CDR3 is TGTGCCAGCAGTGAATATGGAGACAGGTCTGAAAAACTGTTTTTT.

As for this clone: Additional DNA sequences in this sample encode the identical CDR3. This chain uses TRBV11-2 with TRBJ2-5, with D possibly being TRBD1 (6 bases). The CDR3 is 13 amino acids. CDR1 is SGHAT and CDR2 is FQNNGV in the germline V gene. Trimming cost V 6 bases and J 5 bases, with 13 bases left between them. CDR3 sequence reads: CASRQQGRETQYF. As DNA, the CDR3 is TGTGCCAGCAGGCAACAGGGTCGGGAGACCCAGTACTTC.

The chain has TRBV9 and TRBJ2-1; 10 nucleotides line up with TRBD2. The CDR3 has 16 residues. V lost 0 bases, J lost 7 bases, and 7 bases stayed unmatched. The germline CDR1 and CDR2 sequences are SGDLS and YYNGEE. CDR3 loop: CASSVGGLAGGNEQFF. CDR3 nucleotides: TGTGCCAGCAGCGTAGGGGGTTTAGCGGGAGGTAATGAGCAGTTCTTC.

J is TRBJ2-1 and V is TRBV5-1; D is ambiguous. Between the trimmed V and J ends, which lost 5 bases and 5 bases, there was a span of 8 bases. There are 12 residues in the CDR3. Germline loops: CDR1 SGHRS, CDR2 YFSETQ. CDR3 nucleotides: TGCGCCAGCAGTCGAAGCAACAATGAGCAGTTCTTC. Amino acids: CASSRSNNEQFF.

This clone was seen a handful of times. The chain employs TRBV6-1 and TRBJ2-1; 9 bases align to TRBD2. After removal of 0 bases from V and 1 base from J, the junction contained 10 bases not matched to a gene. The germline V gene has CDR1 MNHNS and CDR2 SASEGT. The CDR3 extends over 19 amino acids. As DNA, the CDR3 is TGTGCCAGCAGTGAAGCCGCGGGAGGGACCCTAGGGTCCTACAATGAGCAGTTCTTC. Its protein is CASSEAAGGTLGSYNEQFF.

The rearrangement joins TRBV6-1 to TRBJ2-5; maybe TRBD2 (6 bases). The CDR3 totals 9 residues. The germline V gene has CDR1 MNHNS and CDR2 SASEGT. Between the trimmed V and J ends, which lost 10 bases and 7 bases, there was a span of 7 bases. The CDR3 nucleotides are TGTGCCACCGGGGGGACCCAGTACTTC. Protein: CATGGTQYF.

The V call is TRBV18, the J call TRBJ1-5; the D gene is possibly TRBD1 (5 bases). CDR1 is KGHSH and CDR2 is LQKENI in the germline V gene. The CDR3 runs to 17 residues. Trimming took off 4 bases at V and 2 bases at J, with 18 bases between the two ends. CDR3 coding DNA: TGTGCCAGCTCACACTCAACGGTGGGAGGGGGCAATCAGCCCCAGCATTTT. Its protein is CASSHSTVGGGNQPQHF.